This TCR beta chain stems from a study of blood T cell repertoires in COVID-19 (dated by TCRdb to between 2020 and 2021). Regarding the study in general: Samples from collaborators originated in the United States, Italy and Spain and spanned both the acute and convalescent phases of COVID-19. The prospective study material was composed of cDNA or gDNA derived from T cells, B-cell-depleted T cells, or PBMCs. The dataset comprised deeply sampled blood TCRbeta repertoires from subjects exposed to, actively infected with, or recovered from COVID-19. The repertoires were released in a freely available public database meant as a resource for research on the immune response to SARS-CoV-2. Samples were obtained from the ongoing ImmuneRACE study (first 160 participants) and from 1,254 subjects provided by 6 global collaborators. Nearly every sample came with metadata listing a de-identified subject ID, COVID-19 status, age in years and sex. Where HLA class I and class II types were available, the types were taken from metadata supplied by the sample provider, not from assay-based typing.

The immunoSEQ Assay, a bias-controlled multiplex PCR, was used to amplify TCRbeta CDR3 regions from genomic DNA. In the paper's pipeline: The number of nucleated cells in each sample was estimated from the amplification of reference gene primers within the assay. To quantify the absolute abundance of each unique TCRbeta CDR3 rearrangement, sequence reads were collapsed and filtered. Productive Simpson clonality was computed per sample as the square root of Simpson's diversity index over productive rearrangements. TCRdb took over this immuneACCESS table, retaining in-frame rearrangements with V and J assigned. Such tables are incomplete; in checked studies, under half of the missing clones stem from an unresolved V gene, and the remainder is unexplained. The V and J calls and clone size are taken from that table; D and trimming were inferred from the DNA. The table for this sample lists 95,000 to 150,000 clones; around 81% of them were counted only once. The ten largest clones capture over 2% of the sample.

Turning to this clone: There is no known antigen for this receptor. No base quality values were provided; no much bigger clone lies one nucleotide off.

V is pared back by 4 bases and J by 4 bases, with 11 bases lying between the germline termini. The germline V gene provides CDR1 LGHNA and CDR2 YSLEER. The CDR3 measures 13 amino acids from cysteine to phenylalanine. Only the CDR3 region is kept as DNA, spanning 39 bases read in frame from base 1. The collaborating institutions used their own protocols to collect whole blood in K2EDTA tubes. For TCRbeta analysis, collaborators shipped samples in one of three forms: frozen whole blood, isolated PBMCs, or DNA extracted from either of those sample types. Beyond this particular receptor, the publication reports: Clinical and demographic metadata were provided uncurated, with the amount varying by source and participant.

This receptor was obtained from an older man with acute or convalescent COVID-19. The rearranged segments are TRBV4-3 and TRBJ2-7, and TRBD1 may be the D gene, going by 6 matching bases. The sequencing input was peripheral blood. The CDR3 sequence is CASSPYTGYEQYF. The base sequence is TGCGCCAGCAGCCCTTATACAGGGTACGAGCAGTACTTC.